A selection of T cell receptor beta chains follows, all from one sample in a study of T cell responses to AZD1222 COVID-19 vaccine. The table came from immunoSEQ multiplex PCR; TCRdb's copy has only in-frame clones and leaves some out. Here the sample spans tens of thousands of clones, less than 90% being singletons. Sequenced here: peripheral blood, sampled on day 0 of AZD1222 vaccination. Receptor source: an adult in good health. Both conserved end residues are part of each CDR3. A D gene is named only where the DNA matches it firmly. Clone sizes are given selectively: once, few, many, or a class where the clone is expanded.

j_gene,d_gene,v_gene,abundance,CDR3aa,CDR3nt
TRBJ2-7,.,TRBV28,.,CASSLSGYEQYF,TGTGCCAGCAGTTTATCAGGTTACGAGCAGTACTTC
TRBJ1-1,TRBD1,TRBV5-1,.,CASSLRGLMNTEAFF,TGCGCCAGCAGCTTAAGGGGGCTTATGAACACTGAAGCTTTCTTT
TRBJ2-1,TRBD2,TRBV30,.,CAWSWGGEQFF,TGTGCCTGGAGTTGGGGGGGAGAGCAGTTCTTC
TRBJ2-2,.,TRBV20-1,.,CSASGGGPNTGELFF,TGCAGTGCTAGTGGCGGGGGCCCGAACACCGGGGAGCTGTTTTTT
TRBJ2-2,.,TRBV5-1,.,CASSLDRTRLTDTGELFF,TGCGCCAGCAGCTTGGACAGAACAAGATTAACGGACACCGGGGAGCTGTTTTTT
TRBJ1-6,.,TRBV7-2,once,CASSLGGPTNSPLHF,TGTGCCAGCAGCTTAGGGGGACCGACCAATTCACCCCTCCACTTT
TRBJ2-2,TRBD2,TRBV6-4,few,CASSPLAGATGELFF,TGTGCCAGCAGTCCACTAGCGGGGGCCACCGGGGAGCTGTTTTTT
TRBJ1-6,.,TRBV5-1,.,CASSDTRPGPYNSPLHF,TGCGCCAGCAGCGACACAAGACCAGGTCCCTATAATTCACCCCTCCACTTT
TRBJ2-4,.,TRBV2,.,CASKSGVLAKNIQYF,TGTGCCAGCAAATCAGGGGTTCTGGCCAAAAACATTCAGTACTTC
TRBJ1-6,.,TRBV29-1,.,CSVREGALNSPLHF,TGCAGCGTTAGAGAAGGGGCACTCAATTCACCCCTCCACTTT
TRBJ1-4,.,TRBV24-1,.,CATSDSTSLAGDENCDEKLFF,TGTGCCACCAGTGACTCGACGTCCCTGGCAGGGGATGAGAATTGCGATGAAAAACTGTTTTTT
TRBJ1-2,.,TRBV28,.,CASSLMGSGYTF,TGTGCCAGCAGTTTAATGGGGTCTGGCTACACCTTC
TRBJ1-1,TRBD1,TRBV29-1,.,CSVVTGGEAFF,TGCAGCGTTGTTACAGGGGGTGAAGCTTTCTTT